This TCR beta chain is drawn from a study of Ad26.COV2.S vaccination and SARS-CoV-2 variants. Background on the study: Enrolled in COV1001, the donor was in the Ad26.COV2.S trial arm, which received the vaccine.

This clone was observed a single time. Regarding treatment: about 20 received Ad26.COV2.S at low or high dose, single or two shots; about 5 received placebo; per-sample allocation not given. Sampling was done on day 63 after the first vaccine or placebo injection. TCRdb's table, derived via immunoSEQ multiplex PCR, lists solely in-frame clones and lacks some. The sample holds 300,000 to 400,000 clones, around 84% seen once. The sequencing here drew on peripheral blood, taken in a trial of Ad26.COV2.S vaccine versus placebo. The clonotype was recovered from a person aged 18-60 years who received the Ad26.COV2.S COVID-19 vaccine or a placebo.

CDR3 in amino acids: CASSFGDRLTDTQYF. The CDR3 DNA follows: TGTGCCAGCAGCTTTGGGGATAGACTCACAGATACGCAGTATTTT. V and J are TRBV7-9 and TRBJ2-3; D gene ambiguous. Germline assignment: CDR1 SEHNR and CDR2 FQNEAQ (reference sequence). The CDR3 runs 15 residues. V lost 3 bases to trimming and J lost 2 bases, with 12 bases between them.